Sequencing of this TCR beta chain was carried out in a study of blood T cell repertoires in COVID-19. Study-level information: Samples taken during acute and convalescent COVID-19 were collected in the United States, Italy and Spain. From T cells, B-cell-depleted T cells, or PBMCs came the material, which was cDNA or gDNA.

Study processing details: The authors estimated nucleated cell counts from reference gene primer amplification. Here immunoSEQ multiplex PCR was the method, and the copy in TCRdb shows in-frame clones only, minus some. That table furnishes V, J and clone size, whereas the DNA furnished D and trimming. Among under 300,000 clones, roughly nine tenths were seen once, and the ten largest hold roughly 6.3%. CDR1 is SGHTA and CDR2 is FQGNSA in the germline V gene. CDR3 length: 13 residues. Unmatched junction bases numbered 12, after V lost 4 bases and J lost 16 bases. The gene calls are TRBV7-2 and TRBJ2-1; TRBD2 matches at 8 bases. The receptor was derived from a man in his 60s with acute or convalescent COVID-19. The sequencing sample was made of peripheral blood. The CDR3 sequence: CASSYGLAGSFFF. The CDR3, as DNA: TGTGCCAGCAGCTATGGATTAGCGGGAAGTTTCTTCTTC.